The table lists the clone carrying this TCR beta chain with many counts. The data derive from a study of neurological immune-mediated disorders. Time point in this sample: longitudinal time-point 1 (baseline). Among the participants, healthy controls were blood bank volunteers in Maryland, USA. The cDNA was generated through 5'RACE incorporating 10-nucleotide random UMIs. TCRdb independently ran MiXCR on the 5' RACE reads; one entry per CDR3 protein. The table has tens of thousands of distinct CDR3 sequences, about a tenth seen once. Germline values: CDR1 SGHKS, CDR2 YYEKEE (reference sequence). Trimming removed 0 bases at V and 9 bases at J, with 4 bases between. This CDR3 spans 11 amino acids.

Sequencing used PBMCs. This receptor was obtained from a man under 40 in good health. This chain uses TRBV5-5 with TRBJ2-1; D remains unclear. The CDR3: CASSLVGEQFF. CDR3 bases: TGTGCCAGCAGCTTGGTCGGTGAGCAGTTCTTC.